This entry lists 30 T cell receptor beta chains sequenced from one sample in a study of memory CD4+ T cells and cytomegalovirus serostatus. Repertoires were generated with immunoSEQ multiplex PCR, while TCRdb's copy carries only in-frame clones and drops some. The sample records some 48,000 clones, around 80% being singletons. The sort gate was single viable CD3+CD4+CD8-CD45RO+ cells for memory CD4+ T cells. Sequencing used memory CD4+ T cells from blood. All receptors derive from an adult in good health and CMV-seronegative.

This chain uses TRBV28 with TRBJ1-2; 11 bases are shared with TRBD1. V trimming: 2 bases; J trimming: 8 bases; junction bases outside the gene matches: 7. The CDR3 consists of 15 residues. In germline, CDR1 is MDHEN, CDR2 SYDVKM. CDR3 DNA sequence: TGTGCCAGCAGTTTAGGAGCGGGACAGGGGGGCGGCTACACCTTC. Amino acid sequence: CASSLGAGQGGGYTF.

The chain joins TRBV19 to TRBJ2-7; D not certain. Looked up from germline, CDR1 is LNHDA and CDR2 is SQIVND (reference sequence). The CDR3 is 14 residues long. V gave up 6 bases and J gave up 3 bases, with 15 bases separating them. The CDR3 sequence is CASSSTPLLYEQYF. The CDR3 DNA reads as TGTGCCAGTAGCTCAACCCCCCTCCTCTACGAGCAGTACTTC.

The rearrangement joins TRBV15 to TRBJ2-4; D is undetermined. The ends were cut back, 3 bases at V and 2 bases at J, with 11 bases in the middle. The CDR3 sequence is 15 residues long. The germline V gene has CDR1 LNHNV and CDR2 YYDKDF (reference sequence). CDR3 in amino acids: CATSRFQAPKNIQYF. CDR3 bases: TGTGCCACCAGCAGGTTCCAAGCACCCAAAAACATTCAGTACTTC.

The chain recombines TRBV28 with TRBJ2-2; either TRBD1 or TRBD2 may fit D (5 bases each). The germline V gene has CDR1 MDHEN and CDR2 SYDVKM. The CDR3 consists of 16 residues. Trimming shortened V by 4 bases and J by 4 bases, and 16 bases separated the two germline ends. The CDR3 protein is CASSSPQGAGTGELFF. CDR3 coding DNA: TGTGCCAGCAGTTCCCCCCAAGGGGCGGGCACCGGGGAGCTGTTTTTT.

The rearrangement joins TRBV29-1 to TRBJ1-2; tentatively, D is TRBD1 (5 bases). Per the germline V gene, CDR1 is SQVTM and CDR2 is ANQGSEA. V was pared by 3 bases and J by 4 bases, with 12 bases between. The CDR3 contains 13 residues. The CDR3 DNA is TGCAGCGTTGAGGGGGTGGGGACCTATGGCTACACCTTC. Translated, it gives CSVEGVGTYGYTF.

The chain joins TRBV28 to TRBJ1-2; perhaps TRBD1 as D (5 bases). Per the germline V gene, CDR1 is MDHEN and CDR2 is SYDVKM. The CDR3 loop spans 14 amino acids. V lost 5 bases, J lost 7 bases, and 17 bases lay in between. CDR3 coding DNA: TGTGCCAGCAGTGATGTAGGAGGGGCGGGTGGCTACACCTTC. It translates to CASSDVGGAGGYTF.

The chain joins TRBV30 to TRBJ1-2; TRBD1 matches at 7 bases. Germline lookup yields CDR1 GTSNPN and CDR2 SVGIG (reference sequence). This CDR3 is built from 14 residues. Germline trimming cut 4 bases from V and 4 bases from J; bases unmatched to any gene: 9. DNA of the CDR3: TGTGCCTGGACCCTTCACGGGACAGCCTATGGCTACACCTTC. It codes for CAWTLHGTAYGYTF.

The J gene is TRBJ1-2, the V gene TRBV7-9; no definite D call. V lost 3 bases to trimming and J lost 7 bases, with 15 bases between them. CDR1 SEHNR and CDR2 FQNEAQ come from the germline V gene (reference sequence). This CDR3 is built from 14 residues. The CDR3 sequence: CASSFRGDMSGYTF. Here the CDR3 DNA reads TGTGCCAGCAGCTTCCGGGGAGATATGAGTGGCTACACCTTC.

By share, this clone ranks as medium-sized. This chain joins TRBV6-6 and TRBJ2-7; unclear D gene. V lost 6 bases and J 6 bases, leaving 9 bases between the germline ends. This CDR3 comprises 11 residues. Germline V gives CDR1 MNHNY, CDR2 SVGAGI (reference sequence). CDR3 in amino acids: CASSLTGEQYF. The CDR3 DNA reads as TGTGCCAGCAGCCTTACGGGCGAGCAGTACTTC.

A few counts support this clone. The CDR3: CASSFQLGSNEQFF. CDR3 in DNA: TGTGCCAGCAGTTTCCAACTGGGCAGCAATGAGCAGTTCTTC. The chain carries TRBV27 and TRBJ2-1; no clear D gene. Trimming removed 3 bases at V and 6 bases at J, with 12 bases between. Germline V lookup: CDR1 MNHEY, CDR2 SMNVEV (reference sequence). The CDR3 extends over 14 amino acids.

The V call is TRBV30, the J call TRBJ1-6; D is unclear. The CDR3 has 15 residues. Germline V CDR1 and CDR2: GTSNPN, SVGIG (reference sequence). The V end was cut by 2 bases, the J end by 6 bases, with 14 bases between. The CDR3 DNA follows: TGTGCCTGGAGTTCGACGATGGTTCTTAATTCACCCCTCCACTTT. Encoded protein: CAWSSTMVLNSPLHF.

There are a few counts of this clone. The chain recombines TRBV5-6 with TRBJ1-5; 8 bases are a match to TRBD1. Germline CDR1 reads SGHDT; CDR2 reads YYEEEE. The V gene end was trimmed by 4 bases and the J gene end by 1 base; junction bases not matched to a gene: 7. This CDR3 is built from 16 residues. CDR3 protein: CASSRTGRESNQPQHF. As DNA, the CDR3 is TGTGCCAGCAGCCGGACAGGGAGGGAAAGCAATCAGCCCCAGCATTTT. Filled out from reference TRBV5-6 and TRBJ1-5, the complete variable domain reads DAGVTQSPTHLIKTRGQQVTLRCSPKSGHDTVSWYQQALGQGPQFIFQYYEEEERQRGNFPDRFSGHQFPNYSSELNVNALLLGDSALYLCASSRTGRESNQPQHFGDGTRLSIL.

This chain links TRBV10-3 with TRBJ1-6, with D perhaps matching TRBD1 (5 bases). V was shortened by 2 bases and J by 9 bases, with 17 bases between the two germline ends. CDR1 and CDR2 from the germline V gene are ENHRY and SYGVKD. The CDR3 contains 16 residues. This chain's CDR3 is CAISEGIRGGSSPLHF. The CDR3 region has the DNA TGTGCCATCAGTGAGGGGATACGGGGGGGTTCTTCACCCCTCCACTTT.

This chain uses TRBV7-9 with TRBJ1-1, with a tentative D call TRBD1 (6 bases). V lost 1 base and J lost 1, with 10 bases in between. The CDR3 runs to 15 residues. Germline assignment: CDR1 SEHNR and CDR2 FQNEAQ (reference sequence). CDR3 sequence (DNA): TGTGCCAGCAGCTTAGTAGGACAGCCGAACACTGAAGCTTTCTTT. Translated: CASSLVGQPNTEAFF.

The chain uses TRBV4-3 and TRBJ1-4; possibly TRBD1 for D (5 bases). The CDR3 runs to 16 residues. The V and J ends lost 4 bases and 0 bases respectively, with 12 bases between them. The germline CDR1 and CDR2 sequences are LGHNA and YSLEER. The CDR3 is CASSPGRSATNEKLFF. The DNA of the CDR3 is TGCGCCAGCAGCCCAGGGAGATCTGCAACTAATGAAAAACTGTTTTTT.

V is TRBV10-1 and J is TRBJ2-7; 9 nucleotides align to TRBD1. Germline CDR1 and CDR2: WNHNN and SYGVQD (reference sequence). J lost 5 bases, V lost 7 bases, and 18 bases had no gene match. The CDR3 sequence is 17 residues long. CDR3 sequence reads: CASTLIPGQGGGDEQYF. Here the CDR3 DNA reads TGCGCCAGCACCCTTATCCCGGGACAGGGAGGGGGCGACGAGCAGTACTTC.

The V gene is TRBV6-6, the J gene TRBJ2-1; TRBD1 aligns across 9 bases. The CDR3 is made up of 14 amino acids. Germline lookup yields CDR1 MNHNY and CDR2 SVGAGI (reference sequence). Trimming cost V 4 bases and J 6 bases; bases outside gene matches: 4. The CDR3: CASSSRTGANEQFF. CDR3 in DNA: TGTGCCAGCAGTTCCCGGACAGGGGCCAATGAGCAGTTCTTC.

This clone was detected only a few times. V is TRBV30 and J is TRBJ2-1; a weak D match, TRBD1 (5 bases). Germline V gives CDR1 GTSNPN, CDR2 SVGIG (reference sequence). Trimming removed 4 bases from V and 6 bases from J, with 13 bases in between. The CDR3 length is 13 residues. Written as DNA, the CDR3 is TGTGCCTGGACTAGGTGGGGCCCCAATGAGCAGTTCTTC. The encoded protein is CAWTRWGPNEQFF.

On this clone: This same CDR3 is encoded by further DNA sequences in the sample. V gene TRBV20-1 combines with J gene TRBJ1-4, with D uncertain. Germline loops: CDR1 DFQATT, CDR2 SNEGSKA (reference sequence). The CDR3 covers 11 residues. Trimming took 6 bases from V and 7 from J, leaving 9 bases between them. CDR3 sequence: CSAPEIEKLFF. The DNA of the CDR3 is TGCAGTGCGCCAGAGATTGAAAAACTGTTTTTT.

The rearrangement uses TRBV4-2 and TRBJ1-2; D unresolved. Trimming removed 4 bases from V and 2 bases from J, with 14 bases in between. This CDR3 has 15 residues. Germline V gene sequence: CDR1 LGHNA, CDR2 YNFKEQ. The chain's CDR3 is CASSPPGRSNYGYTF. Here the CDR3 DNA reads TGTGCCAGCAGCCCCCCAGGCAGGTCCAACTATGGCTACACCTTC.

The CDR3 nucleotides read TGCGCCAGCAGCCAAGAAAAGGGGGCTCGGGAAAAACTGTTTTTT. It specifies CASSQEKGAREKLFF. The V gene is TRBV4-3, the J gene TRBJ1-4, with 7 bases lining up with TRBD1. Per germline, CDR1 LGHNA and CDR2 YSLEER. The CDR3 runs 15 residues. With V trimmed by 0 bases and J by 8 bases, 6 bases remained unmatched.

The table lists this clone with a count of one. The chain couples TRBV4-3 to TRBJ1-1; 10 positions agree with TRBD1. The germline V gene encodes CDR1 LGHNA and CDR2 YSLEER. The CDR3 spans 16 residues. V was pared by 1 base and J by 2 bases, with 4 bases of the junction left unmatched. Written as DNA, the CDR3 is TGCGCCAGCAGCCAAGGCCGGGACAGGGGCAACACTGAAGCTTTCTTT. Translating it yields CASSQGRDRGNTEAFF.

This clone is a singleton in its sample. The chain combines TRBV28 with TRBJ1-5, with D unresolved. CDR1 is MDHEN and CDR2 is SYDVKM in the germline V gene. The CDR3 consists of 13 residues. V shed 1 base and J shed 4 bases, with 5 bases lying between them. CDR3 coding DNA: TGTGCCAGCAGTTTATCGGGGAATCAGCCCCAGCATTTT. Translating it yields CASSLSGNQPQHF.

The rearrangement uses TRBV9 and TRBJ2-1; D is ambiguous. Trimming stripped 0 bases from V and 5 bases from J, with 12 bases between. This CDR3 has 15 residues. The germline V gene encodes CDR1 SGDLS and CDR2 YYNGEE. The CDR3 protein is CASSVAPDQDNEQFF. The CDR3 coding sequence is TGTGCCAGCAGCGTAGCGCCCGACCAAGACAATGAGCAGTTCTTC.

CDR3 coding DNA: TGTGCCAGCAGCACCCGCCCAGGACAGGCGAACTATGGCTACACCTTC. Amino acid sequence: CASSTRPGQANYGYTF. The chain employs TRBV7-2 and TRBJ1-2, with 7 positions matching TRBD1. The CDR3 is made up of 16 amino acids. Germline trimming cut 5 bases from V and 2 bases from J; bases unmatched to any gene: 11. Germline CDR1 SGHTA, CDR2 FQGNSA.

This clone was seen once. The CDR3 protein is CASSYRGSQPQHF. The CDR3 nucleotides are TGTGCCAGCAGTTATAGGGGAAGTCAGCCCCAGCATTTT. V and J are TRBV6-5 and TRBJ1-5; TRBD1 might be the D (5 bases). The CDR3 runs to 13 residues. The germline V gene encodes CDR1 MNHEY and CDR2 SVGAGI. V shed 3 bases and J shed 6 bases, with 9 bases lying between them.

This sequence joins TRBV5-5 and TRBJ1-5, with a tentative D call TRBD1 (6 bases). Germline lookup yields CDR1 SGHKS and CDR2 YYEKEE (reference sequence). This CDR3 comprises 15 residues. V was cut by 2 bases and J by 0 bases, with 9 bases left in between. The CDR3 region has the DNA TGTGCCAGCAGCTTTGGGACAACTAGCAATCAGCCCCAGCATTTT. Translated, it gives CASSFGTTSNQPQHF.

The chain recombines TRBV2 with TRBJ1-1; D perhaps matches TRBD1 (6 bases). Germline V CDR1 and CDR2: SNHLY, FYNNEI. V was cut by 7 bases and J by 1 base, with 13 bases left in between. The CDR3 loop spans 14 amino acids. The CDR3 DNA sequence: TGTGCCAGCACCATCTGGGGGCAGAACACTGAAGCTTTCTTT. As protein: CASTIWGQNTEAFF.

This clone was seen only once. V gene TRBV2 combines with J gene TRBJ1-2; TRBD1 aligns across 8 bases. In germline, CDR1 is SNHLY, CDR2 FYNNEI. V shed 5 bases, J shed 1 base, and the junction held 6 bases outside the gene matches. The CDR3 spans 15 residues. CDR3 sequence reads: CASSRGGQGNYGYTF. The CDR3 DNA is TGTGCCAGCAGTCGCGGAGGACAGGGTAACTATGGCTACACCTTC.

The chain carries TRBV30 and TRBJ1-5; 8 bases are shared with TRBD1. The junction had 5 bases not matched to a gene; V was cut back by 4 bases and J by 0 bases. Germline CDR1 is GTSNPN and CDR2 is SVGIG (reference sequence). The CDR3 is 15 amino acids. In DNA form, the CDR3 reads TGTGCCTGGACCACCGGGACAGGTAGCAATCAGCCCCAGCATTTT. Translating gives CAWTTGTGSNQPQHF.